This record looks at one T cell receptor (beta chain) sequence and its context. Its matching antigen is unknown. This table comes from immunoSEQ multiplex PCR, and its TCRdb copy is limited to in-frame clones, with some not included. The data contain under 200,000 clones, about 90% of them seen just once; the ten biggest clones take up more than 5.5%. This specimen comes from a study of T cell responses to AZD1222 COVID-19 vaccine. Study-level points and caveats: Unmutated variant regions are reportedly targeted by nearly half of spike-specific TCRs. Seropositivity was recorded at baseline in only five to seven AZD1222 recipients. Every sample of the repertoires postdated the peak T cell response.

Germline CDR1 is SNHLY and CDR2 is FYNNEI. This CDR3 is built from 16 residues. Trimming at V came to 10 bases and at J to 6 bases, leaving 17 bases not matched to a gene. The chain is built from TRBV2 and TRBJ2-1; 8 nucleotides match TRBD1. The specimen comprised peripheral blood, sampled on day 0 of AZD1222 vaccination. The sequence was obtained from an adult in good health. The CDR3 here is CATKVGPGGRGNEQFF. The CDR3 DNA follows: TGTGCCACCAAGGTGGGCCCAGGGGGCAGGGGCAATGAGCAGTTCTTC.